This entry is about one TCR beta chain. V gave up 6 bases and J gave up 7 bases, with 22 bases separating them. Germline CDR1 is MDHEN and CDR2 is SYDVKM. The CDR3 runs 16 residues. Measured with immunoSEQ multiplex PCR; TCRdb has only the in-frame clones, and not every one. The table lists about 86,000 clones, approximately 88% of them singletons. The sample is drawn from a study of OX40 agonist ivuxolimab in advanced cancers. Across the study: Every patient in dose escalation had hepatocellular carcinoma, melanoma, renal cell or head and neck cancer.

Specimen: CD4+ or CD8+ T cells sorted from blood, collected in a trial of the OX40 agonist ivuxolimab. The sequence derives from an adult with an advanced solid tumor such as melanoma, head and neck, liver or kidney cancer. The chain has TRBV28 and TRBJ1-5, with D possibly TRBD1 on 5 matching bases. CDR3 in amino acids: CASSLGLGPATQPQHF. Here the CDR3 DNA reads TGTGCCAGCAGCCTGGGGTTGGGGCCAGCGACGCAGCCCCAGCATTTT.